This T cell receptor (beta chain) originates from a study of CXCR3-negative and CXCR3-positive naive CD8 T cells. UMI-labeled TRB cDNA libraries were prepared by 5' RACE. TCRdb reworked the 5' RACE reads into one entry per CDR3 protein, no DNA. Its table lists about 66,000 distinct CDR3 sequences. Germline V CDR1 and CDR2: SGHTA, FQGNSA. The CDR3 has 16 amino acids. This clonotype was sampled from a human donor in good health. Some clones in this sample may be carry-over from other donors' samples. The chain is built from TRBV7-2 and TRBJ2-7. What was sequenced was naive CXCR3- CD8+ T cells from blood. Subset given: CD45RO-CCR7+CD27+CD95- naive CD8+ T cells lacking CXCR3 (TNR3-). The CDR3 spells CASSFGIILSSYEQYF. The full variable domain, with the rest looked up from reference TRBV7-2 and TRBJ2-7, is GAGVSQSPSNKVTEKGKDVELRCDPISGHTALYWYRQSLGQGLEFLIYFQGNSAPDKSGLPSDRFSAERTGGSVSTLTIQRTQQEDSAVYLCASSFGIILSSYEQYFGPGTRLTVT.